Below, 24 T cell receptor beta chains from the same sample are listed, as sequenced in a study of blood T cells in healthy people across ages. It was with a sample-barcoded 5' primer and a J-beta primer mix that a second PCR of roughly 7 to 12 cycles was run. A single record per CDR3 protein comes from TCRdb applying MiXCR to the 5' RACE reads. This table has about 780,000 distinct CDR3 sequences, around 50% appearing once. What was sequenced was blood. The receptors originated from a man older than 75 in good health.

This clonotype was seen a handful of times. J is TRBJ2-3 and V is TRBV12-3 or TRBV12-4; 9 positions agree with TRBD2. The CDR3 is made up of 15 amino acids. V was clipped by 5 bases and J by 3 bases; unmatched bases: 6. Here the CDR3 reads CASSQSGRSTDTQYF. Written as DNA, the CDR3 is TGTGCCAGCAGTCAAAGCGGGAGGTCGACAGATACGCAGTATTTT.

This sequence joins TRBV5-5 and TRBJ2-5; perhaps TRBD1 as D (6 bases). CDR1 and CDR2 (germline): SGHKS, YYEKEE (reference sequence). The V end lost 5 bases, the J end lost 11 bases, and 19 bases lay between the germline ends. This CDR3 is built from 13 residues. The CDR3 sequence: CASSPHRGNEQYF. CDR3 nucleotides: TGTGCCAGCAGTCCGCATAGGGGGAATGAGCAGTACTTC.

This chain uses TRBV21-1 with TRBJ1-6. TRBV21-1 is a known pseudogene. The CDR3 has 12 amino acids. CDR3 sequence reads: CASSKINSPLHF. The CDR3 coding sequence is TGTGCCAGCAGCAAAATCAATTCACCCCTCCACTTT.

This clonotype was counted only a few times. This rearrangement joins TRBV15 to TRBJ2-1; no clear D. CDR3 length equals 14 residues. Germline values: CDR1 LNHNV, CDR2 YYDKDF (reference sequence). Trimming took off 1 base at V and 9 bases at J, with 13 bases between the two ends. The DNA of the CDR3 is TGTGCCACCAGCAGAGGAAGAGAGGCCGGTGAGCAGTTCTTC. It specifies CATSRGREAGEQFF.

The chain joins TRBV10-3 to TRBJ1-5; 9 bases map to TRBD1. From germline, CDR1 is ENHRY and CDR2 SYGVKD. This CDR3 is 14 amino acids long. Germline trimming cut 6 bases from V and 3 bases from J; bases unmatched to any gene: 3. The chain's CDR3 is CAISDRGNNQPQHF. As DNA, the CDR3 is TGTGCCATCAGCGACAGGGGGAACAATCAGCCCCAGCATTTT.

The chain joins TRBV24-1 to TRBJ1-5; unclear D gene. CDR3 length equals 17 residues. Per germline, CDR1 KGHDR and CDR2 SFDVKD. Trimming took 3 bases from V and 1 from J, leaving 15 bases between them. The CDR3 here is CATSDPTLAASNQPQHF. The DNA for the CDR3 is TGTGCCACCAGTGATCCAACCCTGGCAGCCAGCAATCAGCCCCAGCATTTT.

V is TRBV4-3 and J is TRBJ2-1; D possibly corresponds to TRBD1 (6 bases). CDR1 is LGHNA and CDR2 is YSLEER in the germline V gene. Trimming cost V 4 bases and J 7 bases, with 11 bases left between them. The CDR3 length is 13 residues. This chain's CDR3 is CASSPSRGNEQFF. CDR3 bases: TGCGCCAGCAGCCCATCTAGGGGGAATGAGCAGTTCTTC.

The V call is TRBV24-1, the J call TRBJ1-2, with TRBD1 as a possible D gene (5 bases). The V and J ends lost 6 bases and 8 bases respectively, with 15 bases between them. The CDR3 has 13 amino acids. Germline V gene sequence: CDR1 KGHDR, CDR2 SFDVKD. The CDR3 loop reads CATSNPDKWGYTF. The CDR3 region has the DNA TGTGCCACCAGTAACCCGGACAAGTGGGGCTACACCTTC.

This chain connects TRBV7-8 to TRBJ2-1; the match to TRBD2 covers 7 bases. Looked up from germline, CDR1 is SGHVS and CDR2 is FQNEAQ. V shed 2 bases, J shed 7 bases, and the junction held 20 bases outside the gene matches. This CDR3 is 19 amino acids long. The DNA of the CDR3 is TGTGCCAGCAGCTTAATTGTGCAGGTTGGGACTATGCCCACGAATGAGCAGTTCTTC. Its translation is CASSLIVQVGTMPTNEQFF.

This clonotype was counted only a few times. The chain links TRBV10-3 to TRBJ2-7; the match to TRBD1 covers 7 bases. Germline V gives CDR1 ENHRY, CDR2 SYGVKD. J gave up 4 bases and V 2 bases, and 11 bases lay outside the gene matches. The CDR3 has 16 amino acids. CDR3 nucleotide sequence: TGTGCCATCAGTGAGCCGACAGGGCTCGGATCATACGAGCAGTACTTC. It yields the protein CAISEPTGLGSYEQYF.

This clonotype has a single count. The rearrangement uses TRBV12-3 or TRBV12-4 and TRBJ2-3; D is unresolved. CDR3 length equals 11 residues. V lost 6 bases and J lost 15, with 16 bases in between. The CDR3 reads CASRTTDMQYF. The CDR3 region has the DNA TGTGCCAGCAGGACCACAGATATGCAATATTTT.

V gene TRBV4-1 combines with J gene TRBJ2-1; D is perhaps TRBD2 (5 bases). V dropped 1 base and J dropped 2 bases, with 6 bases sitting between them. CDR1 MGHRA and CDR2 YSYEKL come from the germline V gene. The CDR3 runs to 14 residues. DNA of the CDR3: TGCGCCAGCAGCCAAGTCGGGGCCTACAATGAGCAGTTCTTC. The encoded protein is CASSQVGAYNEQFF.

This chain joins TRBV5-1 and TRBJ2-7, with TRBD1 identical over 9 bases. In germline, CDR1 is SGHRS, CDR2 YFSETQ. J was trimmed by 6 bases and V by 4 bases; bases with no gene match: 5. The CDR3 totals 13 residues. The CDR3 reads CASSIPQGAEQYF. CDR3 DNA sequence: TGCGCCAGCAGCATCCCACAGGGGGCCGAGCAGTACTTC.

The chain couples TRBV20-1 to TRBJ2-2, with TRBD1 as a possible D gene (6 bases). CDR1 is DFQATT, CDR2 SNEGSKA, per germline (reference sequence). The V and J ends lost 1 base and 4 bases respectively, with 13 bases between them. The CDR3 is made up of 15 amino acids. CDR3 sequence: CSARGSTGRTGELFF. The CDR3 nucleotides are TGCAGTGCTAGAGGGTCAACAGGGCGCACCGGGGAGCTGTTTTTT.

Concerning this clonotype: The junction differs from germline at one of its ends, possibly a read error. The rearrangement links TRBV4-3 to TRBJ1-4; D not certain. The V gene's germline CDR1 is LGHNA and CDR2 YSLEER. There are 15 residues in the CDR3. CDR3 loop: CAGRKYRAGNEKLFF. The CDR3 region has the DNA TGCGCCGGCAGGAAGTACCGGGCCGGTAATGAAAAACTGTTTTTT.

This clonotype appeared a few times. The J gene is TRBJ1-2, the V gene TRBV12-3 or TRBV12-4; 7 nucleotides align to TRBD1. Germline trimming cut 3 bases from V and 7 bases from J; bases unmatched to any gene: 11. The CDR3 spans 15 residues. This CDR3 reads CASSLEETGRSGYTF. The CDR3, as DNA: TGTGCCAGCAGTTTGGAAGAGACAGGGCGGAGTGGCTACACCTTC.

Comment on this clonotype: Since a much larger clone is just one base distant, this may be a read error. This chain connects TRBV12-3 or TRBV12-4 to TRBJ1-2, with TRBD1 matching 7 bases. J lost 4 bases, V lost 6 bases, and 8 bases had no gene match. This CDR3 has 14 amino acids. The CDR3 sequence is CASSPNRDSYGYTF. The CDR3 region has the DNA TGTGCCAGCAGCCCAAACCGGGACAGCTATGGCTACACCTTC.

This sequence joins TRBV18 and TRBJ2-7; D not certain. Germline assignment: CDR1 KGHSH and CDR2 LQKENI. V was trimmed by 6 bases and J by 5 bases, leaving 11 bases between them. The CDR3 loop spans 12 amino acids. The CDR3 reads CASSRERDEQYF. CDR3 sequence (DNA): TGTGCCAGCTCCCGCGAAAGGGACGAGCAGTACTTC.

This clonotype appeared a few times. V usage is TRBV9 and J usage is TRBJ1-1; the match to TRBD1 covers 10 bases. Germline assignment: CDR1 SGDLS and CDR2 YYNGEE. V lost 4 bases and J lost 6; bases outside the gene matches: 24. This CDR3 spans 20 amino acids. CDR3 bases: TGTGCCAGCAGCCCGCGGGACAGGGGCGAGGGAATTGGCTTAAGACCTGAAGCTTTCTTT. Translation: CASSPRDRGEGIGLRPEAFF.

The chain couples TRBV20-1 to TRBJ2-7, with D perhaps matching TRBD1 (5 bases). This CDR3 has 12 amino acids. With 3 bases removed from V and 0 bases from J, the gap between germline ends came to 6 bases. Per germline, CDR1 DFQATT and CDR2 SNEGSKA (reference sequence). The DNA for the CDR3 is TGCAGTGCTAGGGACAACTCCTACGAGCAGTACTTC. Translated: CSARDNSYEQYF.

This clonotype was observed a few times. The chain employs TRBV7-2 and TRBJ1-1; D not resolved. The CDR3 length is 14 residues. Germline V lookup: CDR1 SGHTA, CDR2 FQGNSA. V was trimmed by 0 bases and J by 10 bases, leaving 15 bases between them. The CDR3 sequence: CASSLAIDTSSAFF. In nucleotides, the CDR3 is TGTGCCAGCAGCTTAGCGATAGACACTTCTTCAGCTTTCTTT.

The chain is built from TRBV5-1 and TRBJ2-3, with a possible D match to TRBD2 (6 bases). CDR1 is SGHRS and CDR2 is YFSETQ in the germline V gene. The CDR3 is 15 amino acids. Trimming shortened V by 4 bases and J by 7 bases, and 19 bases separated the two germline ends. The DNA of the CDR3 is TGCGCCAGCAGCAATCGCGGCCGCGCGGGATATACGCAGTATTTT. This gives the protein CASSNRGRAGYTQYF.

The gene calls are TRBV7-3 and TRBJ2-5, with D maybe TRBD1 (6 bases). Germline V gene lookup returns CDR1 SGHTA and CDR2 FQGTGA. The CDR3 has 14 residues. V lost 6 bases, J lost 4 bases, and 15 bases lay in between. The CDR3, as DNA: TGTGCCAGCAGTCCCGCCGGCAGGGGAGAGACCCAGTACTTC. Amino acid sequence: CASSPAGRGETQYF.

Concerning this clonotype: An end of the junction does not agree with germline; a read error may underlie this. The chain combines TRBV7-6 with TRBJ2-3, with 7 bases aligning to TRBD2. This CDR3 comprises 17 residues. CDR1 is SGHVS and CDR2 is FNYEAQ in the germline V gene. CDR3 nucleotides: TGTGCAAGCAGGAAGGAGGGAGGGCCCGGGTTAACAGATACGCAGTATTTT. Encoded protein: CASRKEGGPGLTDTQYF.